This T cell receptor (beta chain) comes out of a study of T cells in Graves' hyperthyroidism and ophthalmopathy. On this clonotype itself: Its antigen is currently unknown.

Uncontrolled infection, other autoimmune disease, pregnancy or lactation led to exclusion. The CDR3 extends over 17 amino acids. Per the germline V gene, CDR1 is SEHNR and CDR2 is FQNEAQ (reference sequence). V trimming: 5 bases; J trimming: 4 bases; junction bases outside the gene matches: 13. General study points: Model-based prediction identified ophthalmopathy a median approximately 6.2 months prior to its onset. Stable hyperthyroidism was separated from ophthalmopathy by a model based on 13 V-J features. Clonotypes that were expanded in thyroid above 0.001 mostly appeared in blood too.

Amplified TCR beta CDR3 regions came from RNA transcripts. HTBI primers were the set used in a first-round RT-PCR of the TCR CDR3. MiXCR was run by TCRdb on the multiplex PCR reads, yielding one entry per CDR3 protein. The sample has over 500,000 distinct CDR3 sequences, 40% to 55% seen once; the top ten hold about two fifths. The clonotype originates from an adult woman with Graves' disease, either hyperthyroidism or ophthalmopathy (not recorded which). The rearrangement joins TRBV7-9 to TRBJ1-3; TRBD1 agrees at 8 bases. The specimen sequenced was peripheral blood or thyroid tissue (not recorded which). CDR3 in amino acids: CASSRGPGQEDGNTIYF. CDR3 DNA: TGTGCCAGCAGCCGGGGCCCGGGACAGGAGGACGGAAACACCATATATTTT.